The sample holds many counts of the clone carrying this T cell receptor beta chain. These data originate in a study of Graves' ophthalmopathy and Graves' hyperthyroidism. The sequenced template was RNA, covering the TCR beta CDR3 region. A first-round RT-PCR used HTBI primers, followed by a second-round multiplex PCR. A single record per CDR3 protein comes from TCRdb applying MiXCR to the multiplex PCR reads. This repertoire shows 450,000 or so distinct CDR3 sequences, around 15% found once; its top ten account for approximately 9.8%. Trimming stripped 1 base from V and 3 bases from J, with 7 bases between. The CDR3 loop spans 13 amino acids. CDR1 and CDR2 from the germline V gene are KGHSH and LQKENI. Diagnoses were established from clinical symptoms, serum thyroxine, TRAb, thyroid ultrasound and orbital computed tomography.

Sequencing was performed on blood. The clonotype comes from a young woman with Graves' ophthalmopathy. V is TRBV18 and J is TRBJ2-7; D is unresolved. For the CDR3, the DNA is TGTGCCAGCTCACCACAAGCCAACTACGAGCAGTACTTC. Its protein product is CASSPQANYEQYF.